The clone carrying this T cell receptor beta chain was found once. This sample stems from a study of blood T cell repertoires in COVID-19. Study-wide background: The United States, Italy and Spain provided the acute and convalescent COVID-19 samples. The analysed material was cDNA or gDNA that came from T cells, B-cell-depleted T cells, or PBMCs.

The CDR3 is 13 amino acids. The junction had 11 bases not matched to a gene; V was cut back by 5 bases and J by 11 bases. Germline CDR1 is ENHRY and CDR2 is SYGVKD. Authors' analysis steps: Amplification from reference gene primers served as the basis for estimated nucleated cell counts. Only in-frame clones appear in the TCRdb table, and some are missing; sequencing was by immunoSEQ multiplex PCR. That table supplies the V and J calls and clone size; D and trimming were determined from the DNA. This table has 75,000 to 85,000 clones, roughly four fifths appearing once. Sequencing was performed on peripheral blood. The clonotype comes from a human donor in a cohort sampled during active COVID-19. V gene TRBV10-3 combines with J gene TRBJ1-1, with 7 positions matching TRBD1. The CDR3 spells CAISSNGGQPAFF. The CDR3 nucleotides read TGTGCCATCAGTTCCAACGGGGGACAGCCGGCTTTCTTT.